Listed here is a single T cell receptor beta chain. Its cognate antigen is unknown. The sample comes from a study of cytomegalovirus exposure and HLA in healthy donors. Turning to the study itself: Among the approximately 430 donors who were genotyped, approximately 76% fell in the genetic ancestry cluster that is associated with self-reported Caucasian donors. Study-wide points: Researchers catalogued about 150 TCR beta chains as cytomegalovirus-associated. Cytomegalovirus status, reportedly, was diagnosed with high specificity and sensitivity by the classifier.

V lost 0 bases and J 0 bases, leaving 12 bases between the germline ends. Germline assignment: CDR1 SGHRS and CDR2 YFSETQ. The CDR3 loop spans 16 amino acids. Primers for the PCR totalled 60 Vbeta and 13 Jbeta. The assay was immunoSEQ multiplex PCR, and TCRdb's table has in-frame clones only and misses some. The sample has 160,000 or so clones; around 84% are singletons. The sample was PBMCs. The sequence came from a woman between 35 and 50 years old in good health and CMV-seronegative. This chain connects TRBV5-1 to TRBJ1-2, with a weak D call TRBD1 (5 bases). The CDR3 loop is CASSLDSGRANYGYTF. In DNA form, the CDR3 reads TGCGCCAGCAGCTTGGATTCGGGCAGGGCTAACTATGGCTACACCTTC.